The 5 T cell receptor beta chains given below trace back to one sample, sequenced in a study of identical twins (dated by TCRdb to about 2016). The method was 5' RACE. This sample was sequenced with an Illumina HiSeq 2000. TCRdb trimmed public reads at Q25 via fastp, called clones via MiXCR and kept in-frame beta chains. Rows with one shared CDR3 protein collapse into an entry with the most common genes and DNA. This sample has 500,000 to 600,000 distinct CDR3 sequences in its table, and roughly a fifth of those were observed once. 0.8% to 1% of the sample is in the top ten clones. These data also formed part of another study, on T cells expressing NK-cell markers.

Input material: CD4+ T cells sorted from blood. Source of these receptors: a woman in her late teens or twenties in good health.

This clonotype was observed a few times. The V and J genes are TRBV20-1 and TRBJ1-1; D is uncertain. V gave up 6 bases and J gave up 5 bases, with 19 bases separating them. This CDR3 region has 14 residues. Looked up from germline, CDR1 is DFQATT and CDR2 is SNEGSKA (reference sequence). CDR3 nucleotides: TGCAGTGCCGTGGGCCCCTCAGAAGGAACTGAAGCTTTCTTT. This codes for CSAVGPSEGTEAFF.

The rearrangement links TRBV29-1 to TRBJ1-1; 8 bases fit TRBD1. Germline trimming cut 7 bases from V and 0 bases from J; bases unmatched to any gene: 4. This CDR3 is 13 amino acids long. Per germline, CDR1 SQVTM and CDR2 ANQGSEA. CDR3 amino acids: CSERTGLNTEAFF. The CDR3 bases are TGCAGCGAGAGGACAGGGTTGAACACTGAAGCTTTCTTT.

This clonotype was seen ten or more times. The V call is TRBV20-1, the J call TRBJ2-7, with D perhaps given as TRBD1 or TRBD2 (6 bases each). The CDR3 sequence is 14 residues long. Trimming shortened V by 5 bases and J by 6 bases, and 20 bases separated the two germline ends. The germline CDR1 and CDR2 sequences are DFQATT and SNEGSKA (reference sequence). CDR3 residues: CSAGRTDRFSEQYF. As DNA, the CDR3 is TGCAGTGCTGGGAGGACAGATAGGTTTTCCGAGCAGTACTTC.

The V call is TRBV5-5, the J call TRBJ2-5; D is possibly TRBD1 (5 bases). Germline V gives CDR1 SGHKS, CDR2 YYEKEE (reference sequence). V shed 3 bases and J shed 3 bases, with 9 bases lying between them. This CDR3 has 13 amino acids. This CDR3 is CASSYDSEETQYF. In DNA form, the CDR3 reads TGTGCCAGCAGCTACGACAGTGAAGAGACCCAGTACTTC.

This clonotype was counted once. The chain links TRBV11-2 to TRBJ1-4; D is unresolved. CDR3 length: 14 residues. The germline V gene encodes CDR1 SGHAT and CDR2 FQNNGV. Between the trimmed V and J ends, which lost 3 bases and 7 bases, there was a span of 12 bases. CDR3 amino acids: CASSLGRRSEKLFF. In DNA, the CDR3 is TGTGCCAGCAGCTTGGGTAGGAGGAGTGAAAAACTGTTTTTT.